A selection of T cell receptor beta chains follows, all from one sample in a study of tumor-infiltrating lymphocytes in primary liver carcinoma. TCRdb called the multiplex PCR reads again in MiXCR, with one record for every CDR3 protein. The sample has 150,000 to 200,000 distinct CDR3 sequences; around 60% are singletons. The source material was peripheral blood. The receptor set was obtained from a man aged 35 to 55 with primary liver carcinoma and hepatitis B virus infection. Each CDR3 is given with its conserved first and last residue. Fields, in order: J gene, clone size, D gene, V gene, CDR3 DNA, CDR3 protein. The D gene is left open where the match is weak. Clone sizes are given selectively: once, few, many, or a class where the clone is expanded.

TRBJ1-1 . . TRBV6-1 TGTGCCAGCACCCTTAATCCGGGCCCAAACACTGAAGCTTTCTTT CASTLNPGPNTEAFF
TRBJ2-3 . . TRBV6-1 TGTGCCAGCAGGTGCCGGGGCACAGATACGCAGTATTTT CASRCRGTDTQYF
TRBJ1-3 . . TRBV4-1 TGCGCCAGCATCCAAGCTAGCACCATATATTTT CASIQASTIYF
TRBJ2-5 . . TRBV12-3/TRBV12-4 TGTGCCAGCAGTTTGAGGGAGACCCAGCACTTC CASSLRETQHF
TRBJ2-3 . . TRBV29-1 TGCAGCGCCGAATTAGCCCCCACAGATACGCAGTATTTT CSAELAPTDTQYF
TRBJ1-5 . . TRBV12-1 . CASSWTVGLGNQPQHF
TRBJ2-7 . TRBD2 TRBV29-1 TGCAGCGTTAAGGCTAGCGGGTCGTACGAGCAGTACTTC CSVKASGSYEQYF
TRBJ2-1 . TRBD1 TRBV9 TGTGCCAGCAGCGTGCCGGGGACAGGAGATGAGCAGTTCTTC CASSVPGTGDEQFF
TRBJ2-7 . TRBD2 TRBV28 TGTGCCAGCAGTCAAGCGGGAGGGAGAGAGCAGCACTTC CASSQAGGREQHF
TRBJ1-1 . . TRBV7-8 TGTGCCAGCAGCCCGTACGACACTGAAGCTTTCTTT CASSPYDTEAFF
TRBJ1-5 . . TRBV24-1 TGTGCCACTAGCGACCGGTTAGGGGGGATCAATCAGCCCCAGCATTTT CATSDRLGGINQPQHF
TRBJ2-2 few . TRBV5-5 TGTGCCAGCAGCTTTATGGATGGAGAGCTGTTTTTT CASSFMDGELFF
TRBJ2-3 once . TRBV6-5 TGTGCCAGCATTTACTCGGGGGAAGATACGCAGTGTTTT CASIYSGEDTQCF
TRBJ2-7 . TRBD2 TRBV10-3 TGTGCCATCAGGGATAGCGGGGGTGAGGCCGAGCAGTACTTC CAIRDSGGEAEQYF
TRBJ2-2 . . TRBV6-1 TGTGCCAGCAGTGAAGCTCCAGGGATAACCGGGGAGCTGTTTTTT CASSEAPGITGELFF
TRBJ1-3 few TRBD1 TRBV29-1 TGCAGCGTGTCCACAGGGGATGCTGGAAACACCATATATTTT CSVSTGDAGNTIYF
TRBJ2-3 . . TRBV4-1 TGCGCCAGCAGCCAAGAGTTCGGGAACCCCACAGATACGCAGTATTTT CASSQEFGNPTDTQYF
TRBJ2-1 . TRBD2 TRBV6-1 TGTGCCAGCAGGGAGCGGGATAGCTCCTACAATGAGCAGTTCTTC CASRERDSSYNEQFF
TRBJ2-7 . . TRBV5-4 TGTACCAGCAGCTTGGGAGGCGGAAACCCTTATGAGCAGTACTTC CTSSLGGGNPYEQYF
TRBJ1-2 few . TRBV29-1 TGCAGCGTTGAAGCCCAACAGGTTTTCGGGCCTGGCTACACCTTC CSVEAQQVFGPGYTF
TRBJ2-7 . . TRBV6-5 TGTGCCAGCAGTTACTCCGGGACGGTGTCCTACGAGCAGTACTTC CASSYSGTVSYEQYF
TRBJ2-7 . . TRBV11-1 TGTGCCAGCAGCTTAGGGGACGTCTACTACGAGCAGTACTTC CASSLGDVYYEQYF
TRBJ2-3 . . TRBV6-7 TGTGCCAGCAGTTACCCCTCAAGGACAGATACGCAGTATTTT CASSYPSRTDTQYF
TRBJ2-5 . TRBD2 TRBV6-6 TGTGCCAGCAGTTATGGGCGGGAGACGCAGGAGACCCAGTACTTC CASSYGRETQETQYF
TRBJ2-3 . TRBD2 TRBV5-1 TGCGTCAGCAGCGTCATTCTACAGACTAGCACAGATACGCTGTATTTT CVSSVILQTSTDTLYF
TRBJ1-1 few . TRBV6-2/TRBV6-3 TGTGCCAGCAGTGATAACACGGCGGGGACTGAAGCTTTCTTT CASSDNTAGTEAFF
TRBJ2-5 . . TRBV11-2 TGTGCCAGCAGCTTAGTCAGTGGGGGCAGTCAAGAGACCCAGTACTTC CASSLVSGGSQETQYF
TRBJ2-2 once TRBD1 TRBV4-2 TGTGCCAGCAGCCGGGGACAGGGGGCGACGAACACCGGGGAGCTGTTTTTT CASSRGQGATNTGELFF
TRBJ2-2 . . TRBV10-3 TGTGCCATCAGTCAGCATAGAGGGGCAAGCACCGGGGAGCTGTTTTTT CAISQHRGASTGELFF
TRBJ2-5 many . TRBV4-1 TGCGCCAGCAGCGCCGGAGGACCCATCTACTTC CASSAGGPIYF
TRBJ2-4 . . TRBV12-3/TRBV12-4 TGTGCCAGCAGTACAGGGTGGGGCATTCAGTACTTC CASSTGWGIQYF
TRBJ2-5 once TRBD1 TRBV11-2 TGTGCCAGCAGCTTAACGGGACAGGCCCAAGAGACCCAGTACTTT CASSLTGQAQETQYF
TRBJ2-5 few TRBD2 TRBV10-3 TGTGCCATCAGTGAGTCCGGGCTAGCGGGAGATTTGACCCAGTACTTC CAISESGLAGDLTQYF
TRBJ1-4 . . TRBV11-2 TGTGCCAGCAGCACTACAACCCCTAATGAAAAGCTGTTTTTT CASSTTTPNEKLFF
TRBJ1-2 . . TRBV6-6 TGTGCCACCAAAACGGACGGGGGAGGCTATGGCTACACCTTC CATKTDGGGYGYTF
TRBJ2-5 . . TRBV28 TGTGCCAGCGGGGTCGCAGGGGACGAGACCCAGTACTTC CASGVAGDETQYF
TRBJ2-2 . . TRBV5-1 TGCGCCAGCAGCTTGGCCGAAAGGATGAACACCGGGGAGCTGTTTTTT CASSLAERMNTGELFF
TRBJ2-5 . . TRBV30 TGTGCCTGGAGTGTACTGGCCAACGCTCAAGAGACCCAGTACTTC CAWSVLANAQETQYF
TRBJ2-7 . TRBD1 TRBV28 TGTGCCAGTCACTCCAGGGGGTACGAGCAGTACTTC CASHSRGYEQYF
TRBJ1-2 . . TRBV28 TGTGCCAGCAACCAGGCTAACTATGGCTACACCTTC CASNQANYGYTF
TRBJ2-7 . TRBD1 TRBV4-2 TGTGCCAGCAGCCAAGATAGGGGACAGGGCTCCTATGAGCAGTACTTC CASSQDRGQGSYEQYF
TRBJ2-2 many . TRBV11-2 TGTGCCAGCAGCTGGATTGGGAAACAGTTGAACACCGGGGAGCTGTTTTTT CASSWIGKQLNTGELFF
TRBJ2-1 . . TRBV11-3 TGTGCCAGCAGCTTAGGGGGGTCGGGGGTCGCCGGTGGTGAGCAGTTCTTC CASSLGGSGVAGGEQFF
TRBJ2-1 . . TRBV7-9 TGTGCCAGCCGCCTCGGGACTTTGAATGAGCAGTTCTTC CASRLGTLNEQFF
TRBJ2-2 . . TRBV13 TGTGCCAGCAGCTTGGGGACGGGCACCGGGGAGCTGTTTTTT CASSLGTGTGELFF
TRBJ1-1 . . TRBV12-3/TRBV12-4 TGTGCCAGCAGTATACAGGGTGAAGCTTTCTTT CASSIQGEAFF
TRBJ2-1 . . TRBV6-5 TGTGCCAGCAGCCTGGACTCCCCCGACCCCGGGTTCTTC CASSLDSPDPGFF
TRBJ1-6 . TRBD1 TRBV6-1 TGTGCCAGCAGCCAACAGGGGGCTTCCTATAATTCACCCCTCCACTTT CASSQQGASYNSPLHF
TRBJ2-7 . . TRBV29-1 TGCGACGTTGGTCCCCGGGTCGGACAGACCCCCTACGAGCAGTACTTC CDVGPRVGQTPYEQYF
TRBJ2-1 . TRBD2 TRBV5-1 TGCGCCAGCCTTATGGGACTAGCGGGAAACAATGAGCAGTTCTTC CASLMGLAGNNEQFF